The next 18 T cell receptor beta chains were all read from a single sample in a study of T cell repertoires in cytomegalovirus infection. One entry per CDR3 protein results from TCRdb running MiXCR on the reads. The sample lists some 180,000 distinct CDR3 sequences; 15% to 20% were seen once. The sequenced sample was PBMCs. The receptor set was obtained from a human donor in good health (CMV status not recorded). Some clones in this sample may be carry-over from other donors' samples.

This chain uses TRBV7-9 with TRBJ2-1; D uncertain. The ends were cut back, 3 bases at V and 7 bases at J, with 7 bases in the middle. CDR1 is SEHNR, CDR2 FQNEAQ, per germline (reference sequence). CDR3 length equals 12 residues. CDR3 residues: CASSLSPNEQFF. In DNA form, the CDR3 reads TGTGCCAGCAGCTTGTCGCCTAATGAGCAGTTCTTC.

This clonotype was counted many times. The J gene is TRBJ2-7, the V gene TRBV28; 11 nucleotides match TRBD2. The ends lost 5 bases at V and 4 bases at J; junction bases unmatched: 7. The CDR3 runs to 15 residues. Germline CDR1 and CDR2: MDHEN and SYDVKM. CDR3 amino acids: CASSPAGLADYEQYF. The DNA of the CDR3 is TGTGCCAGCAGTCCCGCGGGACTAGCGGATTACGAGCAGTACTTC.

This clonotype was found a few times. The V call is TRBV28, the J call TRBJ1-6; D gene ambiguous. Germline V gives CDR1 MDHEN, CDR2 SYDVKM. The CDR3 spans 12 residues. V dropped 3 bases and J dropped 6 bases, with 3 bases sitting between them. The CDR3 DNA is TGTGCCAGCAGTTTCACTAATTCACCCCTCCACTTT. This gives the protein CASSFTNSPLHF. Full variable domain (outside the CDR3, taken from reference TRBV28 and TRBJ1-6): DVKVTQSSRYLVKRTGEKVFLECVQDMDHENMFWYRQDPGLGLRLIYFSYDVKMKEKGDIPEGYSVSREKKERFSLILESASTNQTSMYLCASSFTNSPLHFGNGTRLTVT.

This clonotype was seen only a few times. CDR3 protein: CSAGGGIETQYF. As DNA, the CDR3 is TGCAGTGCTGGTGGGGGAATTGAGACCCAGTACTTC. The rearrangement links TRBV20-1 to TRBJ2-5, with D perhaps matching TRBD1 or TRBD2 (5 bases each). Per germline, CDR1 DFQATT and CDR2 SNEGSKA (reference sequence). The V end was cut by 5 bases, the J end by 5 bases, with 12 bases between. This CDR3 is 12 amino acids long.

This chain uses TRBV2 with TRBJ2-5, with no clear D. Trimming took 2 bases from V and 1 from J, leaving 8 bases between them. Germline V gene data show CDR1 as SNHLY and CDR2 as FYNNEI. This CDR3 contains 14 residues. CDR3 sequence (DNA): TGTGCCAGCAGTGAACGTCGCAGCCAAGAGACCCAGTACTTC. It is translated as CASSERRSQETQYF.

This clonotype has just a few counts. The V gene is TRBV6-5, the J gene TRBJ2-7, with TRBD2 matching 8 bases. Unmatched junction bases numbered 3, after V lost 0 bases and J lost 2 bases. Germline CDR1 reads MNHEY; CDR2 reads SVGAGI. There are 15 residues in the CDR3. The CDR3 region has the DNA TGTGCCAGCAGTTACTCCACTAGCGGCCCCTACGAGCAGTACTTC. This codes for CASSYSTSGPYEQYF.

This clonotype came up a few times. This chain joins TRBV11-2 and TRBJ2-4; perhaps TRBD1 as D (5 bases). Germline V lookup: CDR1 SGHAT, CDR2 FQNNGV. Trimming removed 6 bases at V and 7 bases at J, with 10 bases between. The CDR3 extends over 12 amino acids. CDR3 region: CASRRTGNIQYF. Written as DNA, the CDR3 is TGTGCCAGCAGACGTACAGGCAACATTCAGTACTTC.

There are a few counts of this clonotype. The chain carries TRBV6-2 or TRBV6-3 and TRBJ2-2, with TRBD1 as a possible D gene (6 bases). The V end lost 5 bases, the J end lost 4 bases, and 14 bases lay between the germline ends. The germline CDR1 and CDR2 sequences are MNHEY and SVGEGT. The CDR3 consists of 15 residues. The CDR3 protein is CASSPNRVRTGELFF. DNA for the CDR3: TGTGCCAGCAGTCCCAACAGGGTTCGCACCGGGGAGCTGTTTTTT.

This clonotype showed up just a few times. The rearrangement links TRBV10-1 to TRBJ1-1, with TRBD1 matching over 8 bases. With 4 bases clipped from V and 4 bases from J, the junction kept 5 bases outside the gene matches. CDR3 length equals 14 residues. The germline gives CDR1 WNHNN, CDR2 SYGVQD (reference sequence). DNA for the CDR3: TGCGCCAGCAGTGCCAGGACAGGGACCACTGAAGCTTTCTTT. This codes for CASSARTGTTEAFF.

This clonotype was found a few times. The chain employs TRBV11-2 and TRBJ2-1; TRBD2 matches 7 bases. J gave up 4 bases and V 4 bases, and 19 bases lay outside the gene matches. The CDR3 runs 19 residues. CDR1 is SGHAT, CDR2 FQNNGV, per germline. The CDR3 loop is CASSSRLGGGLLRYNEQFF. As DNA, the CDR3 is TGTGCCAGCAGCTCCCGGCTGGGCGGGGGACTCCTAAGGTACAATGAGCAGTTCTTC.

This chain joins TRBV7-6 and TRBJ2-1, with 13 bases lining up with TRBD2. The CDR3 extends over 16 amino acids. J lost 6 bases, V lost 5 bases, and 7 bases had no gene match. Germline-derived CDR1 and CDR2 are SGHVS and FNYEAQ. In nucleotides, the CDR3 is TGTGCCAGCAGCAAAGGGGGACTAGCGGGGATCAATGAGCAGTTCTTC. Residues: CASSKGGLAGINEQFF.

This clonotype was found many times. The chain links TRBV7-3 to TRBJ2-5; tentatively, D is TRBD1 or TRBD2 (6 bases each). Trimming removed 5 bases from V and 5 bases from J, with 18 bases in between. The CDR3 contains 15 residues. Germline-derived CDR1 and CDR2 are SGHTA and FQGTGA. This CDR3 is CASSPSGGRGETQYF. CDR3 coding DNA: TGTGCCAGCAGCCCCTCTGGGGGGCGCGGGGAGACCCAGTACTTC. The entire variable domain, with the rest obtained from reference TRBV7-3 and TRBJ2-5, is as follows: GAGVSQTPSNKVTEKGKYVELRCDPISGHTALYWYRQSLGQGPEFLIYFQGTGAADDSGLPNDRFFAVRPEGSVSTLKIQRTERGDSAVYLCASSPSGGRGETQYFGPGTRLLVL.

This clonotype was picked up many times. This sequence joins TRBV7-2 and TRBJ2-3, with D possibly being TRBD1 (5 bases). The CDR3 is 16 residues long. Germline V CDR1 and CDR2: SGHTA, FQGNSA. Between the trimmed V and J ends, which lost 2 bases and 0 bases, there was a span of 12 bases. CDR3 sequence: CASSLRQSSSTDTQYF. The CDR3 coding sequence is TGTGCCAGCAGCTTAAGACAGTCATCTAGCACAGATACGCAGTATTTT.

This clonotype appeared a few times. The chain has TRBV2 and TRBJ1-4; D is ambiguous. Germline V lookup: CDR1 SNHLY, CDR2 FYNNEI. The germline V and J ends were trimmed by 2 bases and 7 bases, with 14 bases remaining between them. This CDR3 spans 15 amino acids. CDR3 in amino acids: CASSETAGGSEKLFF. CDR3 in DNA: TGTGCCAGCAGTGAAACGGCGGGTGGCAGTGAAAAACTGTTTTTT.

The chain uses TRBV11-3 and TRBJ1-1, with 7 bases fitting TRBD1. The J segment lost 7 bases and the V segment lost 4 bases, leaving 3 bases of the junction unmatched. Germline loops: CDR1 SGHNT, CDR2 YENEEA. This CDR3 spans 12 amino acids. This chain's CDR3 is CASSSRDSEAFF. CDR3 DNA sequence: TGTGCCAGCAGCTCCCGGGACAGTGAAGCTTTCTTT. Combining the CDR3 with reference TRBV11-3 and TRBJ1-1 gives the whole variable domain EAGVVQSPRYKIIEKKQPVAFWCNPISGHNTLYWYLQNLGQGPELLIRYENEEAVDDSQLPKDRFSAERLKGVDSTLKIQPAELGDSAVYLCASSSRDSEAFFGQGTRLTVV.

J is TRBJ2-7 and V is TRBV13; perhaps TRBD1 as D (6 bases). The ends were cut back, 5 bases at V and 1 base at J, with 6 bases in the middle. The CDR3 runs 12 residues. The germline CDR1 and CDR2 sequences are PRHDT and FYEKMQ (reference sequence). For the CDR3, the DNA is TGTGCCAGCAGCAGGGGGTCCTACGAGCAGTACTTC. It translates to CASSRGSYEQYF.

The chain couples TRBV5-1 to TRBJ1-1; 9 positions agree with TRBD1. Germline V CDR1 and CDR2: SGHRS, YFSETQ. V was pared by 4 bases and J by 4 bases, with 2 bases of the junction left unmatched. The CDR3 covers 13 residues. The CDR3 DNA follows: TGCGCCAGCAGCGGGGACAGGGCCACTGAAGCTTTCTTT. It specifies CASSGDRATEAFF.

This clonotype was detected only a few times. The chain combines TRBV7-2 with TRBJ1-2; unclear D gene. Deletions cut 5 bases from V and 8 bases from J, with 15 bases between. In germline, CDR1 is SGHTA, CDR2 FQGNSA. The CDR3 is 13 residues long. CDR3: CASSLTLVKGYTF. CDR3 bases: TGTGCCAGCAGCCTGACCCTCGTAAAAGGCTACACCTTC.